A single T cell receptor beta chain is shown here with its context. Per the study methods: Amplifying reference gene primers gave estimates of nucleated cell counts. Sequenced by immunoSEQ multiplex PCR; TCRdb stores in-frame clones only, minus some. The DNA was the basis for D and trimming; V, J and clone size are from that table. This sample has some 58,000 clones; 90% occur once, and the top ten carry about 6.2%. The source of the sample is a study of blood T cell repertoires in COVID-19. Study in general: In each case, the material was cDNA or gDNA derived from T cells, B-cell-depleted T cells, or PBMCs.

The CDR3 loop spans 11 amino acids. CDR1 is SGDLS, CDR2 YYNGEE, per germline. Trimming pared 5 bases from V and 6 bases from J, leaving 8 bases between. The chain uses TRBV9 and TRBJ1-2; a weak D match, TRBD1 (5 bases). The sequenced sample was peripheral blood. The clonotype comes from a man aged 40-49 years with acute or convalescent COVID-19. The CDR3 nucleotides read TGTGCCAGCAGTAGGGGCGATGGCTACACCTTC. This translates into CASSRGDGYTF.